The entry below describes one TCR beta chain. This sample was included in a study of T-cell memory formation after mild COVID-19. Via MiXCR, TCRdb re-called the 5' RACE reads, giving one row per CDR3 protein. The sample holds roughly 190,000 distinct CDR3 sequences, about 27% seen once. This receptor was taken from an adult woman who had mild COVID-19 (a few samples of this study predate the infection). Cell type and time point are not known. The sample consisted of PBMCs or a T cell subset sorted from them (not recorded which).

CDR3 region: CASSRDSAWTQYF. The CDR3 nucleotides read TGTGCCAGCAGTCGTGATTCTGCATGGACCCAGTACTTC. The rearrangement joins TRBV12-3 or TRBV12-4 to TRBJ2-5; D not certain. The CDR3 has 13 residues. V was pared by 5 bases and J by 7 bases, with 14 bases between.